One sample yielded the 31 T cell receptor beta chains listed below, sequenced in a study of graft-versus-host responses after intestinal transplantation. Libraries were prepared by immunoSEQ multiplex PCR; TCRdb keeps only in-frame clonotypes and omits some of them. The repertoire consists of some 110,000 clones, with approximately 94% occurring once and the leading ten covering 0.2% to 0.25%. Their antigen targets remain unknown. The sequencing used unstimulated CD4+ T cells sorted from spleen or lymph node cells, collected before transplant. Source of these receptors: a human donor who was the organ donor for an intestinal transplant.

This chain uses TRBV2 with TRBJ2-5; TRBD2 agrees at 15 bases. Trimming at V came to 8 bases and at J to 4 bases, leaving 14 bases not matched to a gene. CDR1 SNHLY and CDR2 FYNNEI come from the germline V gene. This CDR3 has 18 residues. CDR3 nucleotide sequence: TGTGCCAGCCTCACGGGGACTAGCGGGAGGCTACTCGGAGAGACCCAGTACTTC. Its translation is CASLTGTSGRLLGETQYF.

The chain couples TRBV7-2 to TRBJ1-3; TRBD1 might be the D (5 bases). Trimming stripped 5 bases from V and 8 bases from J, with 19 bases between. Germline lookup yields CDR1 SGHTA and CDR2 FQGNSA. The CDR3 is 15 amino acids. The CDR3 protein is CASSLETGDGDTIYF. The CDR3 nucleotides read TGTGCCAGCAGCCTGGAAACGGGGGACGGGGACACCATATATTTT.

The V and J genes are TRBV27 and TRBJ2-7; weak D call: TRBD2 (6 bases). V lost 3 bases, J lost 0 bases, and 9 bases lay in between. The CDR3 has 14 residues. Germline CDR1 and CDR2: MNHEY and SMNVEV (reference sequence). The CDR3 loop is CASSFDGSSYEQYF. For the CDR3, the DNA is TGTGCCAGCAGTTTTGACGGGAGCTCCTACGAGCAGTACTTC.

This rearrangement joins TRBV9 to TRBJ2-5; 8 nucleotides align to TRBD1. This CDR3 is built from 14 residues. CDR1 and CDR2 (germline): SGDLS, YYNGEE. Trimming took 3 bases from V and 5 from J; bases not matched to a gene: 6. CDR3: CASSARTGWETQYF. In DNA, the CDR3 is TGTGCCAGCAGCGCGCGGACAGGGTGGGAGACCCAGTACTTC.

V usage is TRBV7-2 and J usage is TRBJ2-1; D is possibly TRBD1 (5 bases). Germline-derived CDR1 and CDR2 are SGHTA and FQGNSA. Trimming left V 5 bases short and J 2 bases short, with 16 bases between. There are 16 residues in the CDR3. CDR3 protein: CASSPSRTLPYNEQFF. In nucleotides, the CDR3 is TGTGCCAGCAGCCCTTCCAGGACACTCCCCTACAATGAGCAGTTCTTC.

The chain has TRBV7-3 and TRBJ2-1; 9 bases align to TRBD2. Germline assignment: CDR1 SGHTA and CDR2 FQGTGA. V gave up 5 bases and J gave up 3 bases; unmatched junction bases: 14. This CDR3 is 18 amino acids long. CDR3 amino acids: CASSRSPRAGGLYNEQFF. The CDR3 DNA reads as TGTGCCAGCAGCCGATCTCCTAGAGCGGGGGGCCTCTACAATGAGCAGTTCTTC.

This rearrangement joins TRBV27 to TRBJ2-7; 8 nucleotides match TRBD2. CDR1 is MNHEY, CDR2 SMNVEV, per germline (reference sequence). The CDR3 is made up of 18 amino acids. V gave up 3 bases and J gave up 0 bases; unmatched junction bases: 13. The CDR3 sequence: CASSFLGVSGGSSYEQYF. CDR3 bases: TGTGCCAGCAGTTTTTTAGGCGTGAGCGGGGGAAGCTCCTACGAGCAGTACTTC.

This clone was seen just once. This chain connects TRBV30 to TRBJ2-7, with TRBD2 as a possible D gene (6 bases). Per the germline V gene, CDR1 is GTSNPN and CDR2 is SVGIG (reference sequence). This CDR3 spans 12 amino acids. Between the trimmed V and J ends, which lost 5 bases and 0 bases, there was a span of 8 bases. The CDR3 region has the DNA TGTGCCTGGGAGCGGGTCTCCTACGAGCAGTACTTC. Protein: CAWERVSYEQYF.

The chain couples TRBV11-2 to TRBJ2-1; D could derive from TRBD1 or TRBD2 (5 bases each). CDR1 is SGHAT, CDR2 FQNNGV, per germline. Trimming removed 0 bases at V and 5 bases at J, with 11 bases between. CDR3 length: 15 amino acids. For the CDR3, the DNA is TGTGCCAGCAGCTTAGATAGAGGGGTCCACAATGAGCAGTTCTTC. It translates to CASSLDRGVHNEQFF.

The V and J genes are TRBV19 and TRBJ1-4, with 8 positions matching TRBD1. This CDR3 spans 14 amino acids. Germline V CDR1 and CDR2: LNHDA, SQIVND (reference sequence). Losses at the gene ends were 5 bases for V and 8 bases for J; bases not matched to a gene: 7. The CDR3 bases are TGTGCCAGTAGTCTCCGGACAGGGAACGAAAAACTGTTTTTT. Protein: CASSLRTGNEKLFF.

This chain's CDR3 is CAWKGQGAYGYTF. In DNA, the CDR3 is TGTGCCTGGAAGGGACAGGGGGCCTATGGCTACACCTTC. V usage is TRBV30 and J usage is TRBJ1-2, with TRBD1 matching 12 bases. Trimming removed 4 bases from V and 4 bases from J; junction bases left unmatched: 1. The CDR3 is 13 amino acids. CDR1 and CDR2 from the germline V gene are GTSNPN and SVGIG (reference sequence). Filled out from reference TRBV30 and TRBJ1-2, the complete variable domain reads SQTIHQWPATLVQPVGSPLSLECTVEGTSNPNLYWYRQAAGRGLQLLFYSVGIGQISSEVPQNLSASRPQDRQFILSSKKLLLSDSGFYLCAWKGQGAYGYTFGSGTRLTVV.

The chain links TRBV29-1 to TRBJ1-2, with D perhaps matching TRBD1 (6 bases). Looked up from germline, CDR1 is SQVTM and CDR2 is ANQGSEA. Trimming pared 3 bases from V and 8 bases from J, leaving 10 bases between. The CDR3 extends over 11 amino acids. CDR3 DNA: TGCAGCGTTGAGGAGGGGGAGGGCTACACCTTC. Translating gives CSVEEGEGYTF.

V is TRBV4-2 and J is TRBJ2-7; TRBD1 matches at 8 bases. In germline, CDR1 is LGHNA, CDR2 YNFKEQ. The CDR3 runs 15 residues. After removal of 1 base from V and 7 bases from J, the junction contained 9 bases not matched to a gene. This chain's CDR3 is CASSQGSAGGEEQYF. CDR3 bases: TGTGCCAGCAGCCAAGGGTCTGCAGGGGGCGAAGAGCAGTACTTC.

This clone was counted a few times. The rearrangement joins TRBV4-1 to TRBJ2-7, with 10 bases aligning to TRBD1. The CDR3 is 16 amino acids. In germline, CDR1 is MGHRA, CDR2 YSYEKL. V lost 4 bases to trimming and J lost 5 bases; unmatched junction nucleotides: 11. CDR3 sequence reads: CASSLGRGQGKHEQYF. CDR3 bases: TGCGCCAGCAGCCTGGGTAGGGGACAGGGGAAGCACGAGCAGTACTTC.

The rearrangement joins TRBV5-1 to TRBJ2-1, with 7 bases that match TRBD2. The CDR3 extends over 15 amino acids. Germline CDR1 SGHRS, CDR2 YFSETQ. The V gene end was trimmed by 2 bases and the J gene end by 2 bases; junction bases not matched to a gene: 4. The CDR3 sequence: CASSLLALTYNEQFF. The CDR3 nucleotides read TGCGCCAGCAGCTTACTAGCGTTAACCTACAATGAGCAGTTCTTC.

This chain connects TRBV2 to TRBJ1-1, with D maybe TRBD1 (6 bases). The CDR3 length is 15 residues. Germline CDR1 SNHLY, CDR2 FYNNEI. The ends were cut back, 4 bases at V and 1 base at J, with 13 bases in the middle. The CDR3: CASSARQVPNTEAFF. In DNA, the CDR3 is TGTGCCAGCAGTGCCAGACAGGTCCCGAACACTGAAGCTTTCTTT.

The chain is built from TRBV15 and TRBJ2-5; 12 nucleotides match TRBD2. Germline CDR1 is LNHNV and CDR2 is YYDKDF (reference sequence). V gave up 3 bases and J gave up 4 bases; unmatched junction bases: 6. This CDR3 spans 16 amino acids. This chain's CDR3 is CATSRDLAGGGETQYF. CDR3 sequence (DNA): TGTGCCACCAGCAGGGATCTAGCGGGAGGGGGAGAGACCCAGTACTTC.

As concerns this clone: Other nucleotide sequences from this sample produce the same CDR3. The V and J genes are TRBV28 and TRBJ1-5; no clear D gene. Deletions cut 6 bases from V and 0 bases from J, with 3 bases between. Germline values: CDR1 MDHEN, CDR2 SYDVKM. The CDR3 runs 12 residues. Here the CDR3 DNA reads TGTGCCAGCAGGGCTAGCAATCAGCCCCAGCATTTT. Amino acid sequence: CASRASNQPQHF.

With regard to this clone: Other DNA sequences from this sample encode an identical CDR3 as well. The chain links TRBV19 to TRBJ1-5; 9 positions match TRBD1. Germline values: CDR1 LNHDA, CDR2 SQIVND (reference sequence). Unmatched junction bases numbered 11, after V lost 4 bases and J lost 7 bases. This CDR3 comprises 16 residues. The CDR3 bases are TGTGCCAGTAGTAAACAAACAGGGGGCAGGGGGCAGCCCCAGCATTTT. This translates into CASSKQTGGRGQPQHF.

The chain recombines TRBV6-5 with TRBJ2-5; TRBD2 is a possible D gene (7 bases). The ends were cut back, 6 bases at V and 5 bases at J, with 13 bases in the middle. The CDR3 extends over 13 amino acids. Germline V gene sequence: CDR1 MNHEY, CDR2 SVGAGI. CDR3 nucleotides: TGTGCCAGCAGGAGGGGAGGGGGGGAGACCCAGTACTTC. Protein sequence: CASRRGGGETQYF.

This clone was observed a single time. J is TRBJ2-7 and V is TRBV4-3; D might be TRBD1 (5 bases). CDR1 and CDR2 from the germline V gene are LGHNA and YSLEER. This CDR3 region has 13 residues. V gave up 2 bases and J gave up 3 bases, with 8 bases separating them. The CDR3 loop reads CASSQTQGYEQYF. The CDR3 DNA is TGCGCCAGCAGCCAAACTCAGGGCTACGAGCAGTACTTC.

With respect to this clone: This same CDR3 is encoded by further DNA sequences in the sample. The chain has TRBV5-1 and TRBJ1-2; D remains unclear. V was trimmed by 0 bases and J by 5 bases, leaving 5 bases between them. The CDR3 is 12 residues long. Germline loops: CDR1 SGHRS, CDR2 YFSETQ. The CDR3 region has the DNA TGCGCCAGCAGCTTGGGACAATATGGCTACACCTTC. Translated, it gives CASSLGQYGYTF.

The chain links TRBV5-1 to TRBJ1-3, with no clear D. The CDR3 has 15 amino acids. Germline V lookup: CDR1 SGHRS, CDR2 YFSETQ. V lost 8 bases and J 0 bases, leaving 15 bases between the germline ends. The CDR3 DNA sequence: TGCGCCAGTTATCTAGGTCCGAGCTCTGGAAACACCATATATTTT. Its translation: CASYLGPSSGNTIYF.

The chain's CDR3 is CASSPSAGAGTDTQYF. In nucleotides, the CDR3 is TGTGCCAGCAGCCCCTCAGCGGGAGCTGGCACAGATACGCAGTATTTT. This chain links TRBV9 with TRBJ2-3, with 8 bases aligning to TRBD2. Germline-derived CDR1 and CDR2 are SGDLS and YYNGEE. The CDR3 has 16 residues. V trimming: 4 bases; J trimming: 1 base; junction bases outside the gene matches: 8.

The chain is built from TRBV6-6 and TRBJ2-1, with 9 bases lining up with TRBD1. Germline V gives CDR1 MNHNY, CDR2 SVGAGI (reference sequence). The ends lost 6 bases at V and 8 bases at J; junction bases unmatched: 11. The CDR3 loop spans 15 amino acids. As DNA, the CDR3 is TGTGCCAGCAGGCTCACAGGGGGCAATGGCGATGAGCAGTTCTTC. The encoded protein is CASRLTGGNGDEQFF.

This chain links TRBV5-1 with TRBJ2-3; either TRBD1 or TRBD2 may fit D (5 bases each). This CDR3 has 16 residues. Germline CDR1 SGHRS, CDR2 YFSETQ. V lost 0 bases and J 2 bases, leaving 13 bases between the germline ends. For the CDR3, the DNA is TGCGCCAGCAGCTTGGGTGGACTTGGGGCCACAGATACGCAGTATTTT. As protein: CASSLGGLGATDTQYF.

The chain is built from TRBV5-5 and TRBJ2-7, with 11 bases aligning to TRBD1. The CDR3 has 14 amino acids. V shed 4 bases, J shed 4 bases, and the junction held 4 bases outside the gene matches. CDR1 and CDR2 from the germline V gene are SGHKS and YYEKEE (reference sequence). The CDR3 spells CASSRGTGGYEQYF. CDR3 coding DNA: TGTGCCAGCAGCCGGGGGACAGGGGGTTACGAGCAGTACTTC.

This chain uses TRBV6-6 with TRBJ2-6; D gene ambiguous. Trimming cost V 5 bases and J 1 base, with 3 bases left between them. Germline V gene lookup returns CDR1 MNHNY and CDR2 SVGAGI (reference sequence). This CDR3 region has 13 residues. This CDR3 is CASSRSGANVLTF. The CDR3 nucleotides read TGTGCCAGCAGTCGGTCTGGGGCCAACGTCCTGACTTTC.

V usage is TRBV14 and J usage is TRBJ2-1, with TRBD2 matching 9 bases. J gave up 8 bases and V 1 base, and 9 bases lay outside the gene matches. The germline V gene has CDR1 SGHDN and CDR2 FVKESK. The CDR3 is 16 residues long. The CDR3 bases are TGTGCCAGCAGCCAAGCAGGAGCGGGAGGAACGGATGAGCAGTTCTTC. Translating gives CASSQAGAGGTDEQFF.

The rearrangement joins TRBV5-6 to TRBJ2-1; no reliable D call. The germline V gene encodes CDR1 SGHDT and CDR2 YYEEEE. This CDR3 is built from 12 residues. V lost 0 bases, J lost 7 bases, and 5 bases lay in between. The CDR3 DNA follows: TGTGCCAGCAGCTTGGATGTGAATGAGCAGTTCTTC. Its protein product is CASSLDVNEQFF. Looking up the rest from reference TRBV5-6 and TRBJ2-1 gives the full variable domain: DAGVTQSPTHLIKTRGQQVTLRCSPKSGHDTVSWYQQALGQGPQFIFQYYEEEERQRGNFPDRFSGHQFPNYSSELNVNALLLGDSALYLCASSLDVNEQFFGPGTRLTVL.

The chain uses TRBV6-1 and TRBJ1-2; 12 bases are shared with TRBD1. CDR3 length: 14 amino acids. V trimming: 5 bases; J trimming: 8 bases; junction bases outside the gene matches: 6. CDR1 is MNHNS, CDR2 SASEGT, per germline. CDR3 amino acids: CASSRYGTGGGYTF. CDR3 DNA sequence: TGTGCCAGCAGTCGATACGGGACAGGGGGCGGCTACACCTTC.